These 29 T cell receptor beta chains share one sample of origin, sequenced in a study of T cells after yellow fever vaccination. MiXCR, run by TCRdb on the 5' RACE reads, gives a single entry per CDR3 protein. The sample yields some 500,000 distinct CDR3 sequences, less than 15% seen once. The sequencing used PBMCs, collected on the day of the yellow fever booster vaccination. These receptors originate from a man aged 30 to 45 who received the YFV17D yellow fever vaccine.

This clonotype was recorded many times. The genes are TRBV7-9 and TRBJ1-3, with a possible D match to TRBD1 (5 bases). Trimming stripped 3 bases from V and 2 bases from J, with 11 bases between. The CDR3 length is 15 residues. Germline V gene data show CDR1 as SEHNR and CDR2 as FQNEAQ (reference sequence). CDR3 sequence (DNA): TGTGCCAGCAGCTTGAGGGAGACAGCTGGAAACACCATATATTTT. Protein: CASSLRETAGNTIYF.

The chain employs TRBV12-3 or TRBV12-4 and TRBJ2-7; 7 nucleotides match TRBD2. CDR3 length: 13 amino acids. V gave up 5 bases and J gave up 5 bases; unmatched junction bases: 6. Here the CDR3 reads CASSPGRINEQYF. The CDR3 DNA follows: TGTGCCAGCAGTCCCGGGAGGATCAACGAGCAGTACTTC.

This clonotype has only a few counts. This CDR3 reads CASSLHLTSTDTQYF. The DNA of the CDR3 is TGCGCCAGCAGCTTGCACTTGACTAGCACAGATACGCAGTATTTT. The chain is built from TRBV5-1 and TRBJ2-3; unclear D gene. The CDR3 runs to 15 residues. Trimming took 1 base from V and 0 from J, leaving 9 bases between them. Germline V gives CDR1 SGHRS, CDR2 YFSETQ.

This clonotype was counted only a few times. The chain links TRBV28 to TRBJ1-2, with 9 nucleotides matching TRBD1. Per the germline V gene, CDR1 is MDHEN and CDR2 is SYDVKM. The CDR3 extends over 16 amino acids. V dropped 6 bases and J dropped 5; count of bases not matched to a gene: 13. The DNA for the CDR3 is TGTGCCAGCAGCACCGGACAGGGGACCTACCTATATGGCTACACCTTC. Translated, it gives CASSTGQGTYLYGYTF.

The chain joins TRBV7-9 to TRBJ2-7, with TRBD1 as a possible D gene (6 bases). The CDR3 length is 14 residues. The V end was cut by 7 bases, the J end by 2 bases, with 15 bases between. Germline assignment: CDR1 SEHNR and CDR2 FQNEAQ (reference sequence). In nucleotides, the CDR3 is TGTGCCAGCACCCATGAAACAGGGCCCTACGAGCAGTACTTC. This gives the protein CASTHETGPYEQYF.

The chain uses TRBV20-1 and TRBJ1-1, with a tentative D call TRBD1 (6 bases). The V end was cut by 6 bases, the J end by 1 base, with 15 bases between. Germline CDR1 is DFQATT and CDR2 is SNEGSKA (reference sequence). The CDR3 is 14 amino acids. The CDR3 loop is CSAPFQGKNTEAFF. The CDR3 region has the DNA TGCAGTGCACCGTTCCAGGGGAAGAACACTGAAGCTTTCTTT.

This clonotype was observed a handful of times. The chain recombines TRBV20-1 with TRBJ2-1, with 13 bases lining up with TRBD2. Trimming at V came to 3 bases and at J to 8 bases, leaving 4 bases not matched to a gene. CDR1 is DFQATT and CDR2 is SNEGSKA in the germline V gene (reference sequence). CDR3 size: 14 residues. CDR3 bases: TGCAGTGCTAGTTCGGGACTAGCGGGATATGAGCAGTTCTTC. This translates into CSASSGLAGYEQFF.

This clonotype was found a few times. The chain has TRBV20-1 and TRBJ2-1; tentative D call: TRBD2 (6 bases). In germline, CDR1 is DFQATT, CDR2 SNEGSKA (reference sequence). With 8 bases removed from V and 10 bases from J, the gap between germline ends came to 9 bases. The CDR3 is 9 residues long. CDR3 DNA sequence: TGCAGTACGACTAGGGAGCAGTTCTTC. Encoded protein: CSTTREQFF.

This clonotype was seen a handful of times. The chain recombines TRBV7-2 with TRBJ2-5; a weak D match, TRBD2 (7 bases). Trimming took 4 bases from V and 5 from J, leaving 17 bases between them. This CDR3 comprises 15 residues. Germline V gene data show CDR1 as SGHTA and CDR2 as FQGNSA. CDR3 nucleotides: TGTGCCAGCAGCTCATTTTTAGGGGGGGGGGAGACCCAGTACTTC. This sequence encodes CASSSFLGGGETQYF.

This clonotype was detected a few times. The chain has TRBV11-2 and TRBJ2-5; 8 bases align to TRBD2. The CDR3 is 15 amino acids. The germline gives CDR1 SGHAT, CDR2 FQNNGV. With 2 bases clipped from V and 2 bases from J, the junction kept 4 bases outside the gene matches. CDR3 coding DNA: TGTGCCAGCAGCTTAAATCGGGGGGGACAAGAGACCCAGTACTTC. Amino acid sequence: CASSLNRGGQETQYF.

The V call is TRBV10-3, the J call TRBJ1-6, with 7 positions matching TRBD1. V dropped 8 bases and J dropped 0; count of bases not matched to a gene: 10. There are 17 residues in the CDR3. CDR1 and CDR2 from the germline V gene are ENHRY and SYGVKD. The CDR3 sequence: CAIRAAGDSSYNSPLHF. DNA for the CDR3: TGTGCCATCCGGGCGGCCGGGGACAGCTCCTATAATTCACCCCTCCACTTT.

The chain combines TRBV14 with TRBJ1-2; no definite D call. This CDR3 has 15 amino acids. Germline values: CDR1 SGHDN, CDR2 FVKESK. The germline V and J ends were trimmed by 1 base and 0 bases, with 9 bases remaining between them. Here the CDR3 DNA reads TGTGCCAGCAGCCAAGTGGGCAGAGCTAACTATGGCTACACCTTC. Amino acid sequence: CASSQVGRANYGYTF.

CDR3 sequence (DNA): TGCAGTGCTAGAGGAGGACTAGGCGGGAATGAGCAGTTCTTC. Translation: CSARGGLGGNEQFF. The V gene is TRBV20-1, the J gene TRBJ2-1; 7 bases match TRBD2. CDR3 size: 14 residues. CDR1 is DFQATT and CDR2 is SNEGSKA in the germline V gene (reference sequence). Trimming removed 1 base from V and 7 bases from J; junction bases left unmatched: 7.

The rearrangement joins TRBV20-1 to TRBJ1-5, with a weak D call TRBD1 (5 bases). The CDR3 length is 15 residues. Trimming cost V 1 base and J 2 bases, with 12 bases left between them. Germline values: CDR1 DFQATT, CDR2 SNEGSKA (reference sequence). The DNA for the CDR3 is TGCAGTGCTAGAGTCGGAGGGACGGGCAATCAGCCCCAGCATTTT. Translation: CSARVGGTGNQPQHF.

The chain employs TRBV4-2 and TRBJ2-1; 7 nucleotides align to TRBD2. Germline CDR1 is LGHNA and CDR2 is YNFKEQ. The CDR3 extends over 16 amino acids. V lost 0 bases to trimming and J lost 6 bases; unmatched junction nucleotides: 8. The CDR3 protein is CASSQDWVGGPNEQFF. The CDR3 DNA reads TGTGCCAGCAGCCAAGACTGGGTGGGAGGGCCCAATGAGCAGTTCTTC.

This clonotype was observed a few times. J is TRBJ2-1 and V is TRBV7-3; 10 bases line up with TRBD2. J gave up 2 bases and V 2 bases, and 3 bases lay outside the gene matches. The CDR3 sequence is 16 residues long. Looked up from germline, CDR1 is SGHTA and CDR2 is FQGTGA. CDR3 DNA sequence: TGTGCCAGCAGCTTACTTAGCGGGGGGACCTACAATGAGCAGTTCTTC. Its protein product is CASSLLSGGTYNEQFF.

This clonotype was seen ten or more times. This chain connects TRBV12-3 or TRBV12-4 to TRBJ2-7, with a possible D match to TRBD2 (5 bases). This CDR3 has 14 amino acids. Trimming removed 3 bases from V and 7 bases from J, with 16 bases in between. The CDR3 sequence: CASSLRERVGEQYF. The DNA for the CDR3 is TGTGCCAGCAGTTTGAGGGAGAGGGTGGGAGAGCAGTACTTC.

This chain joins TRBV5-1 and TRBJ2-5; D is possibly TRBD1 (6 bases). Between the trimmed V and J ends, which lost 1 base and 8 bases, there was a span of 21 bases. From germline, CDR1 is SGHRS and CDR2 YFSETQ. The CDR3 contains 16 residues. CDR3 DNA: TGCGCCAGCAGCTTGTCCCCACAGGGAGCAGGGAGAACCCAGTACTTC. This sequence encodes CASSLSPQGAGRTQYF.

The V call is TRBV5-4, the J call TRBJ2-5, with D tentatively TRBD1 or TRBD2 (5 bases each). Germline-derived CDR1 and CDR2 are SGHNT and YYREEE (reference sequence). The CDR3 has 13 residues. With 6 bases removed from V and 5 bases from J, the gap between germline ends came to 14 bases. This CDR3 is CASTFWGGETQYF. The DNA of the CDR3 is TGTGCCAGCACGTTCTGGGGCGGGGAGACCCAGTACTTC.

V gene TRBV10-3 combines with J gene TRBJ2-7; D is unresolved. Germline V gives CDR1 ENHRY, CDR2 SYGVKD. V was cut by 8 bases and J by 5 bases, with 4 bases left in between. The CDR3 spans 9 residues. The CDR3 sequence: CAIVDEQYF. The CDR3 nucleotides are TGTGCCATCGTGGACGAGCAGTACTTC.

The gene calls are TRBV29-1 and TRBJ2-7; 9 bases map to TRBD1. The CDR3 runs to 14 residues. V lost 7 bases to trimming and J lost 7 bases; unmatched junction nucleotides: 14. Looked up from germline, CDR1 is SQVTM and CDR2 is ANQGSEA. The CDR3 region has the DNA TGCAGCGCTACCCTGCGGGACAGGGTGGGGGAGCAGTACTTC. This translates into CSATLRDRVGEQYF.

This clonotype was recorded a few times. This sequence joins TRBV13 and TRBJ2-6, with a possible D match to TRBD2 (6 bases). This CDR3 region has 16 residues. The germline V gene has CDR1 PRHDT and CDR2 FYEKMQ (reference sequence). Trimming pared 7 bases from V and 0 bases from J, leaving 13 bases between. In nucleotides, the CDR3 is TGTGCCAGCACATCCAGGAGGGACTCTGGGGCCAACGTCCTGACTTTC. Its translation is CASTSRRDSGANVLTF.

A few counts support this clonotype. The chain is built from TRBV5-1 and TRBJ2-5; the match to TRBD1 covers 8 bases. J was trimmed by 7 bases and V by 4 bases; bases with no gene match: 12. Germline CDR1 reads SGHRS; CDR2 reads YFSETQ. This CDR3 is built from 15 residues. The CDR3 coding sequence is TGCGCCAGCAGCCCACCGGGACAGGAGAAGGGGACCCAGTACTTC. Its protein is CASSPPGQEKGTQYF.

This clonotype was seen only a few times. The chain uses TRBV12-3 or TRBV12-4 and TRBJ2-7, with 9 positions matching TRBD2. This CDR3 contains 13 residues. Unmatched junction bases numbered 3, after V lost 4 bases and J lost 5 bases. Here the CDR3 DNA reads TGTGCCAGCAGTTCTAGCGGGGTACACGAGCAGTACTTC. Translation: CASSSSGVHEQYF.

This chain links TRBV7-9 with TRBJ2-4, with D hard to call. The CDR3 loop spans 16 amino acids. Looked up from germline, CDR1 is SEHNR and CDR2 is FQNEAQ (reference sequence). The germline V and J ends were trimmed by 1 base and 2 bases, with 12 bases remaining between them. In DNA, the CDR3 is TGTGCCAGCAGCTTAGAAGTACTGGGATCCAAAAACATTCAGTACTTC. This gives the protein CASSLEVLGSKNIQYF.

This clonotype was counted only a few times. This CDR3 reads CASRGQTDTQYF. The CDR3 DNA is TGTGCCAGCCGGGGTCAGACAGATACGCAGTATTTT. The genes are TRBV2 and TRBJ2-3, with D possibly being TRBD2 (5 bases). CDR1 and CDR2 from the germline V gene are SNHLY and FYNNEI. V shed 8 bases and J shed 3 bases, with 9 bases lying between them. This CDR3 is 12 amino acids long.

The chain recombines TRBV12-3 or TRBV12-4 with TRBJ2-1; D possibly corresponds to TRBD2 (6 bases). This CDR3 has 15 amino acids. V lost 8 bases, J lost 2 bases, and 16 bases lay in between. The CDR3 DNA reads as TGTGCCAGCGCCCCTGGCGGGATGCCCTACAATGAGCAGTTCTTC. It is translated as CASAPGGMPYNEQFF.

The V call is TRBV7-2, the J call TRBJ2-7; D may match TRBD1 or TRBD2 (5 bases each). Trimming stripped 5 bases from V and 4 bases from J, with 18 bases between. The CDR3 consists of 15 residues. Germline V gives CDR1 SGHTA, CDR2 FQGNSA. DNA of the CDR3: TGTGCCAGCAGCCCAATCTCAGGGACCGGGTACGAGCAGTACTTC. Protein product: CASSPISGTGYEQYF.

The chain combines TRBV27 with TRBJ2-1; D is tentatively TRBD1 or TRBD2 (5 bases each). Trimming removed 3 bases at V and 6 bases at J, with 12 bases between. Per germline, CDR1 MNHEY and CDR2 SMNVEV (reference sequence). The CDR3 has 14 residues. In DNA form, the CDR3 reads TGTGCCAGCAGTTTGGGGTCGGGACCCAATGAGCAGTTCTTC. It is translated as CASSLGSGPNEQFF.